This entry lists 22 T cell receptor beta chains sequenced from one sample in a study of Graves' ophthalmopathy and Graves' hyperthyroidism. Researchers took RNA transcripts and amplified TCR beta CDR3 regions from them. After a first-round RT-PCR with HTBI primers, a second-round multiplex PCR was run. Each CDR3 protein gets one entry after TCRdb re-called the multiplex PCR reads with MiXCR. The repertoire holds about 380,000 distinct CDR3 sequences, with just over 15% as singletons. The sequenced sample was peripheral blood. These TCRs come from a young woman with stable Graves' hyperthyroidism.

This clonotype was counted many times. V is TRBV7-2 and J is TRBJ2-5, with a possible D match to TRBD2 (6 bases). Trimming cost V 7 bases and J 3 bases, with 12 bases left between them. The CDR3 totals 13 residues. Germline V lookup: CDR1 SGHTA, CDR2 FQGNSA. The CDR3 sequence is CASKVWREETQYF. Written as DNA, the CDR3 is TGTGCCAGCAAGGTGTGGAGGGAAGAGACCCAGTACTTC.

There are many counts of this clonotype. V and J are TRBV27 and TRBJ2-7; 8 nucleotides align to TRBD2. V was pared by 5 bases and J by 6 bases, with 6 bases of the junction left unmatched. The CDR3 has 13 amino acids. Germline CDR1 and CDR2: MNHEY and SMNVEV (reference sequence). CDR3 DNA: TGTGCCAGCAGTCCGGCCGGGGGGGTCGAGCAGTACTTC. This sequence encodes CASSPAGGVEQYF.

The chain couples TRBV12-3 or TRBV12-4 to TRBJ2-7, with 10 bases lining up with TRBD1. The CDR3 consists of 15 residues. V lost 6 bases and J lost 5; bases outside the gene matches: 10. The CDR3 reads CASSTRGDRGNEQYF. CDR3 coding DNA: TGTGCCAGCAGCACGCGCGGGGACAGGGGAAACGAGCAGTACTTC.

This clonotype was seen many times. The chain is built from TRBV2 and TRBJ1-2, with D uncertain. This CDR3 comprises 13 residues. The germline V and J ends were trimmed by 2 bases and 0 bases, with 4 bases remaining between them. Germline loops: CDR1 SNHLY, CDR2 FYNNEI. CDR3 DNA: TGTGCCAGCAGTGAACAGGCTAACTATGGCTACACCTTC. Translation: CASSEQANYGYTF.

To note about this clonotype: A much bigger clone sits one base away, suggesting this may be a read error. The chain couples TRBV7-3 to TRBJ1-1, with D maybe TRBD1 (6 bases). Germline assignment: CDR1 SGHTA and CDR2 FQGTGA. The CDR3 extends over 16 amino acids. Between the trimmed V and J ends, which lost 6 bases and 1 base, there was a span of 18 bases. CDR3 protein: CASREYSGTKNTEAFF. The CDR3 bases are TGTGCCAGCAGGGAATATTCCGGGACAAAGAACACTGAAGCTTTCTTT.

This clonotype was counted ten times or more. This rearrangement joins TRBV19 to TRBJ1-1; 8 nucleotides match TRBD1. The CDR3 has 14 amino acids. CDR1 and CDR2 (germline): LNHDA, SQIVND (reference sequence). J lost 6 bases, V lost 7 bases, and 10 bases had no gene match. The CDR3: CASKTDRVAPEAFF. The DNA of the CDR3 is TGTGCCAGTAAAACGGACAGGGTGGCTCCTGAAGCTTTCTTT.

CDR3 amino acids: CASRPPFGQGAAGNTIYF. CDR3 coding DNA: TGTGCCAGCAGACCCCCATTCGGACAGGGGGCGGCGGGAAACACCATATATTTT. The chain is built from TRBV14 and TRBJ1-3; 11 positions match TRBD1. The J segment lost 4 bases and the V segment lost 6 bases, leaving 14 bases of the junction unmatched. The CDR3 extends over 18 amino acids. The germline gives CDR1 SGHDN, CDR2 FVKESK.

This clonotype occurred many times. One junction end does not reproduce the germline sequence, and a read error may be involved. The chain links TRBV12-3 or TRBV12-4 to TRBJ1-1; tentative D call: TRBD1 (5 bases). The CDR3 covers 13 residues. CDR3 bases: TGTGCCAGCAGTTTGTCGGTCGGGACTGAAGCTCTCTTT. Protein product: CASSLSVGTEALF.

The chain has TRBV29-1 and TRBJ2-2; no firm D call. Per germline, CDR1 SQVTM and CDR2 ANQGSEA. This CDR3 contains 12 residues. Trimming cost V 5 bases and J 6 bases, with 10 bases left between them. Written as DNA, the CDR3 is TGCAGCGTTCAACTGGGTCCCGGGGAGCTGTTTTTT. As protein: CSVQLGPGELFF.

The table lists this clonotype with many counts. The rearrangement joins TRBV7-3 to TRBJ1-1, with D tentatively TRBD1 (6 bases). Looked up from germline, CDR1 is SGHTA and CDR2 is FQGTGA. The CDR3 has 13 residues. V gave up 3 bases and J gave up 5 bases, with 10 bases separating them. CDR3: CASSFTTGTEAFF. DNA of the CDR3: TGTGCCAGCAGCTTCACCACAGGGACTGAAGCTTTCTTT.

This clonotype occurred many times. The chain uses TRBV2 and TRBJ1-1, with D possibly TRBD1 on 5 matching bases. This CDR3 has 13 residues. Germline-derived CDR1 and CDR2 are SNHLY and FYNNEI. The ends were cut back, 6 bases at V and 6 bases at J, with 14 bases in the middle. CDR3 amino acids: CASRGSAGAEAFF. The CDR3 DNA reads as TGTGCCAGCAGGGGATCTGCGGGGGCTGAAGCTTTCTTT.

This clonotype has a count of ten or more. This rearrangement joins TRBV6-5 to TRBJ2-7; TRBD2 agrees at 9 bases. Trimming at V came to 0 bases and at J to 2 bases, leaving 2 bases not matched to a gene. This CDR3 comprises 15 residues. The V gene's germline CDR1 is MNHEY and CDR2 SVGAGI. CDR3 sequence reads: CASSYSSGGPYEQYF. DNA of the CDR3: TGTGCCAGCAGTTACTCCAGCGGGGGGCCCTACGAGCAGTACTTC.

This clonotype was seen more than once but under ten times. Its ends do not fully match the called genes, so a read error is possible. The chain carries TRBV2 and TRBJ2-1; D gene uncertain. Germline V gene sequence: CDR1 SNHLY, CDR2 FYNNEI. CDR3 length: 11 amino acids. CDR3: CASDIYNEKFF. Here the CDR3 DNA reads TGTGCCAGCGATATCTACAATGAGAAGTTCTTC.

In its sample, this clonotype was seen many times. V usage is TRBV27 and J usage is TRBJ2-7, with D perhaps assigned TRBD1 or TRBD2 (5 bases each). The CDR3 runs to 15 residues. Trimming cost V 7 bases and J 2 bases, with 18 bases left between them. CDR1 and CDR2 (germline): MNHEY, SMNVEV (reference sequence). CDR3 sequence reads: CASKEGRAKTYEQYF. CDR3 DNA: TGTGCCAGCAAAGAGGGCAGGGCTAAAACCTACGAGCAGTACTTC.

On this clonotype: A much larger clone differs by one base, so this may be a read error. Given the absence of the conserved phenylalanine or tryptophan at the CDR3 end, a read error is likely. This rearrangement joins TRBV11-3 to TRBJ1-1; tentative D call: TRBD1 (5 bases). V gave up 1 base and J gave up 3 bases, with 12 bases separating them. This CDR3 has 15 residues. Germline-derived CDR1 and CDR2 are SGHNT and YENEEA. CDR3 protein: CASSLARGSDTEAFL. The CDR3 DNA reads TGTGCCAGCAGCTTAGCGAGGGGATCGGACACTGAAGCTTTCCTT.

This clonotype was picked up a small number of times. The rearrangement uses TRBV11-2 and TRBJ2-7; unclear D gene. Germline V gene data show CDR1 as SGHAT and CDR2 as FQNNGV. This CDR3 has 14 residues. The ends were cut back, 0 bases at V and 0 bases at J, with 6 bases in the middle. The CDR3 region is CASSLDRNSYEQYF. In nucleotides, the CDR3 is TGTGCCAGCAGCTTAGATAGGAACTCCTACGAGCAGTACTTC.

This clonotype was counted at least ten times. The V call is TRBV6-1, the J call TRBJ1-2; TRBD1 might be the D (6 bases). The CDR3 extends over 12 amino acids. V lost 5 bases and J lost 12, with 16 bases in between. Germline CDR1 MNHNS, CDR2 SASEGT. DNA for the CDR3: TGTGCCAGCAGTCCCCTAGGGGGACAAGACACCTTC. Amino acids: CASSPLGGQDTF.

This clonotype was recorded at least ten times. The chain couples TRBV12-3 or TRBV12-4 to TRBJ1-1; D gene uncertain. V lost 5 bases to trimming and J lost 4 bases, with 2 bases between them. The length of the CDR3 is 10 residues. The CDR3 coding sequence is TGTGCCAGCAGTCTCACTGAAGCTTTCTTT. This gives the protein CASSLTEAFF.

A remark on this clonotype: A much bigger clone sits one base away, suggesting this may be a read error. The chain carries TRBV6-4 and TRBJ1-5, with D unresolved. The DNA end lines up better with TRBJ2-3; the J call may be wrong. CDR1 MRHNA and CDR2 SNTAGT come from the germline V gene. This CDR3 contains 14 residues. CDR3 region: CASSFLGNNQPQYF. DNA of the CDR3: TGTGCCAGCAGTTTTTTGGGAAACAATCAGCCCCAGTATTTT.

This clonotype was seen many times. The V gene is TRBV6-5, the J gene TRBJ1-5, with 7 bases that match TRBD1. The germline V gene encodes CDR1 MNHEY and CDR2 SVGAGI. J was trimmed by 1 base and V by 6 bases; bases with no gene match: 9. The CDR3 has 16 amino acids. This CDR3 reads CASRADREVSNQPQHF. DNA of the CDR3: TGTGCCAGCAGGGCAGACAGGGAAGTGAGCAATCAGCCCCAGCATTTT.

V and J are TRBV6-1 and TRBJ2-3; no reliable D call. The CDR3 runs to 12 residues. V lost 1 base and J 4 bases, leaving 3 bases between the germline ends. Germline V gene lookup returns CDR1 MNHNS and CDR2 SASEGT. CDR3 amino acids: CASSEEPDTQYF. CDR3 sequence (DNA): TGTGCCAGCAGTGAAGAGCCAGATACGCAGTATTTT.

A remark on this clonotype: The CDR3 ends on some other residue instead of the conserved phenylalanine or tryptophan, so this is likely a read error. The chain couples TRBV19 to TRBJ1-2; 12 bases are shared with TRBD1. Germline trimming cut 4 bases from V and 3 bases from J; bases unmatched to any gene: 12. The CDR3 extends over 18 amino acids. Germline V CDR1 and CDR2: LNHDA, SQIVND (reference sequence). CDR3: CASSTPGTGGIEDYGYTS. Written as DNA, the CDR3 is TGTGCCAGTAGTACCCCCGGGACAGGGGGCATCGAGGACTATGGCTACACCTCC.